This T cell receptor beta chain was sequenced during a study of blood T cell repertoires in COVID-19. Study-wide context: Researchers got acute and convalescent COVID-19 samples from the United States, Italy and Spain. Sample material is recorded as cDNA or gDNA derived from T cells, B-cell-depleted T cells, or PBMCs.

The CDR3 has 18 amino acids. The germline gives CDR1 LGHDT, CDR2 YNNKEL (reference sequence). V trimming: 4 bases; J trimming: 2 bases; junction bases outside the gene matches: 14. Cohort placement rested on clinical history that participants reported themselves. Generated by immunoSEQ multiplex PCR, the TCRdb table keeps only in-frame clones and is missing some. The sample holds about 330,000 clones, about 85% seen once. The sample holds a few counts of this clone. The sequenced sample consisted of PBMCs or T cells enriched from blood (not recorded which). The TCR was taken from a woman aged 25-40 years who had recovered from COVID-19. V is TRBV3-1 (or the pseudogene TRBV3-2) and J is TRBJ2-7; 10 nucleotides match TRBD1. CDR3 sequence reads: CASSPVPGQGTTPYEQYF. The CDR3 DNA is TGTGCCAGCAGCCCTGTCCCGGGACAGGGGACTACGCCCTACGAGCAGTACTTC.